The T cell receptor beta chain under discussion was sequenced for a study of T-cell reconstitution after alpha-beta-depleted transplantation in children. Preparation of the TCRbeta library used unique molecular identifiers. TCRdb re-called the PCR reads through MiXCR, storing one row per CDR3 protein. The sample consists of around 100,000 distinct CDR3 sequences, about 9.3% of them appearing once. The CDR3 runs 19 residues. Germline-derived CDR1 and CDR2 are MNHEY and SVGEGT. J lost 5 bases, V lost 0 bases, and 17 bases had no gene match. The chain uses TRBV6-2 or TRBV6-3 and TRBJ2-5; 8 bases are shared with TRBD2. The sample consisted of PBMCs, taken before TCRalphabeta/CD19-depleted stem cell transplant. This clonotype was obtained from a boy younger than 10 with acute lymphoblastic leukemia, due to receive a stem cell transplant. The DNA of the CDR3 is TGTGCCAGCAGTTACTCGAGTCTGTCGGTGGCGGGAGGCCTGGAGACCCAGTACTTC. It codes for CASSYSSLSVAGGLETQYF.